This TCR beta chain was identified in a study of blood T cell repertoires in COVID-19. Whole-study context: The United States, Italy and Spain supplied acute and convalescent COVID-19 samples. From T cells, B-cell-depleted T cells, or PBMCs came the material, which was cDNA or gDNA.

Seattle patients were enrolled while actively infected and followed longitudinally. The CDR3 has 14 amino acids. V shed 4 bases, J shed 6 bases, and the junction held 8 bases outside the gene matches. Germline-derived CDR1 and CDR2 are SGHAT and FQNNGV. Source study methods: Scientists estimated how many nucleated cells there were by amplifying reference gene primers. The repertoire was sequenced with immunoSEQ multiplex PCR; TCRdb's copy has only in-frame clones and lacks some. V, J and clone size reflect that table, while D and trimming were determined from the DNA. The sample has roughly 180,000 clones; around 79% are singletons.

The chain has TRBV11-2 and TRBJ1-1; 7 positions match TRBD1. The receptor was derived from a woman aged 60-75 years with COVID-19, enrolled during active disease. Specimen: peripheral blood. In DNA form, the CDR3 reads TGTGCCAGCAGCTCCAGGGGGTGGGAGCCTGAAGCTTTCTTT. It is translated as CASSSRGWEPEAFF.